A selection of T cell receptor beta chains follows, all from one sample in a study of naive and memory T cell subsets. TCRdb analysed the 5' RACE reads with MiXCR anew, one entry per CDR3 protein. The table includes around 56,000 distinct CDR3 sequences, 6.5% to 8.5% detected once. These receptors were obtained from a female donor in good health. Both conserved end residues are part of each CDR3. D genes are given only for firm matches. Rows may omit the clone size; those that give it use once, few, many or a size class.

V gene	J gene	D gene	clone size	CDR3 DNA	CDR3 protein
TRBV5-5	TRBJ1-2	TRBD1	once	TGTGCCAGCCTTCGGGGACAGGGGAACTATGGCGACACCTTC	CASLRGQGNYGDTF
TRBV6-1	TRBJ1-2	-	many	TGTGCCAGCAGTGCATCCCCTAACTATGGCTACACCTTC	CASSASPNYGYTF
TRBV4-2	TRBJ1-2	-	-	TGTGCCAGCAGCTCGGATGGCTACACCTTC	CASSSDGYTF
TRBV7-8	TRBJ1-1	-	many	TGTGCCAGCAGCTTAGCTCTCGGTTCGAACACTGAAGCTTTCTTT	CASSLALGSNTEAFF
TRBV20-1	TRBJ2-1	TRBD2	many	TGCAGTGCTAGCCCTGGGCGGGGGGTCCTCGATGAGCAGTTCTTC	CSASPGRGVLDEQFF
TRBV5-6	TRBJ1-4	-	few	TGTGCCAGCAGCGCCACAGGGACCTCATTTGAAAAACTGTTTTTT	CASSATGTSFEKLFF
TRBV12-3/TRBV12-4	TRBJ1-2	-	-	TGTGCCAGCAGTCAGACAGGTTTAGAGGGCTACACCTTC	CASSQTGLEGYTF
TRBV5-4	TRBJ2-5	-	-	TGTGCCAGCAGCTTGATGGTCAGGATGGACCAAGAGACCCAGTACTTC	CASSLMVRMDQETQYF
TRBV4-2	TRBJ1-3	-	many	TGTGCCAGCAGCCAAGATCGAAGCGGGGGAAACACCATATATTTT	CASSQDRSGGNTIYF
TRBV4-3	TRBJ1-4	-	few	TGCGCCAGCAGCCAAGCCAGGAGTAATGAAAAACTGTTTTTT	CASSQARSNEKLFF
TRBV6-2/TRBV6-3	TRBJ2-7	TRBD1	-	TGTGCCAGCAGTTACTCCGACAGGGCCCACGAGCAGTACTTC	CASSYSDRAHEQYF